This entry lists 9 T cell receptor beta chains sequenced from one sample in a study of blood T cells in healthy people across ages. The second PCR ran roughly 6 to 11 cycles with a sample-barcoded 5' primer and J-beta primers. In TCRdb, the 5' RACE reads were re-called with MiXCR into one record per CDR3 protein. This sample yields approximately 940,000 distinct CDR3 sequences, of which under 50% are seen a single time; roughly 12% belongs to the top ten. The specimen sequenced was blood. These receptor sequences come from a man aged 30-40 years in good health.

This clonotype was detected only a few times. CDR3 nucleotides: TGTGCCAGCAGCTTAGAACGGACAGGTAATCAGCCCCAGCATTTT. As protein: CASSLERTGNQPQHF. This chain joins TRBV7-8 and TRBJ1-5, with 7 bases lining up with TRBD1. The CDR3 consists of 15 residues. Germline V CDR1 and CDR2: SGHVS, FQNEAQ. V dropped 1 base and J dropped 4; count of bases not matched to a gene: 4.

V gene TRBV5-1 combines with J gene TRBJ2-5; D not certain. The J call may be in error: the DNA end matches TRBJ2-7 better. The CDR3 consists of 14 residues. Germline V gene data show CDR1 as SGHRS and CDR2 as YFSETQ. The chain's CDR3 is CASRVQPSSYEQYF. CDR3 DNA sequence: TGCGCCAGCAGAGTCCAGCCTTCCTCCTACGAGCAGTACTTC.

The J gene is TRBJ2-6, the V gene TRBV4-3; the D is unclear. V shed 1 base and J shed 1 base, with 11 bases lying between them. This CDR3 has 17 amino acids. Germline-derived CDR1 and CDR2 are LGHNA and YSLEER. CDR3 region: CASSQALESSGANVLTF. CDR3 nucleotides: TGCGCCAGCAGCCAAGCCCTAGAGAGTTCTGGGGCCAACGTCCTGACTTTC.

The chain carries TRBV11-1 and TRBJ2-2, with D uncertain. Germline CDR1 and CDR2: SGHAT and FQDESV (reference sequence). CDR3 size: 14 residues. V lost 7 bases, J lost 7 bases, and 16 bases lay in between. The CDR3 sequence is CASTLATEIGELFF. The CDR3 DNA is TGTGCCAGCACATTAGCCACAGAGATCGGGGAGCTGTTTTTT.

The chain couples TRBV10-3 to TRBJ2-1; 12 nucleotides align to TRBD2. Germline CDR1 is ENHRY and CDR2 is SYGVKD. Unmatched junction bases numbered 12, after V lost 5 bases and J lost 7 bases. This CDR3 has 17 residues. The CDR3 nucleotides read TGTGCCATCAGTTCCCGACTAGCGGGGGTCTCAGAAAATGAGCAGTTCTTC. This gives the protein CAISSRLAGVSENEQFF.

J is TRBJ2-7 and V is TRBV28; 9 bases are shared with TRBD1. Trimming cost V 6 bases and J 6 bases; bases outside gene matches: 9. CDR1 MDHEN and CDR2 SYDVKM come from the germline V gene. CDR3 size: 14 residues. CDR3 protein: CASSSGTGIVEQYF. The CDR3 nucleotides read TGTGCCAGCAGCTCCGGGACAGGGATCGTCGAGCAGTACTTC.

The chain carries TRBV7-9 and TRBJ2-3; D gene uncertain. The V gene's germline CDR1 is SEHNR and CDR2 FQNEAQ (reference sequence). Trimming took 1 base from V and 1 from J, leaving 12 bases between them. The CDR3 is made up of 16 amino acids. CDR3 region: CASSLEVLRGTDTQYF. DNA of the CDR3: TGTGCCAGCAGCTTAGAGGTTTTGCGTGGCACAGATACGCAGTATTTT.

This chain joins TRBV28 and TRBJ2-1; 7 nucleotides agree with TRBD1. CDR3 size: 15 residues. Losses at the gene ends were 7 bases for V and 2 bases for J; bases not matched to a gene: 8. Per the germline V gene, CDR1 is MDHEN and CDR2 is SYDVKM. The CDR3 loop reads CASTPVQGAYNEQFF. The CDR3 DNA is TGTGCCAGCACTCCAGTGCAGGGGGCCTACAATGAGCAGTTCTTC.

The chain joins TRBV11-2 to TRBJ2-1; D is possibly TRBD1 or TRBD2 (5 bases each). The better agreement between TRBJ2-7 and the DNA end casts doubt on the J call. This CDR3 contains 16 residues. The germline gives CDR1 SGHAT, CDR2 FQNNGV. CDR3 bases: TGTGCCAGCAGCCCGGGGCCGATGAGCTCCTACAATGAGCAGTACTTC. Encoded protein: CASSPGPMSSYNEQYF.